This T cell receptor beta chain was recovered during a study of T cells after yellow fever vaccination. Study-level points and caveats: In FACS-sorted repertoires, abundant clonotypes from the bulk population could appear as contaminants.

One entry per CDR3 protein results from TCRdb running MiXCR on the 5' RACE reads. The table shows under 300,000 distinct CDR3 sequences, with around 7% occurring only once. Germline V lookup: CDR1 DFQATT, CDR2 SNEGSKA (reference sequence). This CDR3 has 11 residues. The ends were cut back, 6 bases at V and 5 bases at J, with 9 bases in the middle. This clonotype was recorded at least ten times. Antigen unknown. The material was CD4+ T cells sorted from PBMCs, obtained 15 days after the yellow fever booster vaccination. The V gene is TRBV20-1, the J gene TRBJ2-3; D unresolved. This sequence originates from a man aged 25-40 years who received the YFV17D yellow fever vaccine. The CDR3: CSAIWRDTQYF. The CDR3 nucleotides are TGCAGTGCAATTTGGCGAGATACGCAGTATTTT.